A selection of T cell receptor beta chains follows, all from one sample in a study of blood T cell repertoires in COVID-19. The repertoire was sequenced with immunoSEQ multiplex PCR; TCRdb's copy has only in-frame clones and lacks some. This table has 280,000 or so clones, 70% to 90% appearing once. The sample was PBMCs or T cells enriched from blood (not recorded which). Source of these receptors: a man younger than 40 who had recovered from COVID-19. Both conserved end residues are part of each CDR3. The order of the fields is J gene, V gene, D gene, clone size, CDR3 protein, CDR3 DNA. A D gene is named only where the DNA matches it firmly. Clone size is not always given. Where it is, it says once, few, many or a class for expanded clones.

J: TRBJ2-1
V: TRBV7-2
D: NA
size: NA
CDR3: CASSLRTLSNEQFF
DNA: TGTGCCAGCAGCTTGCGGACACTGAGCAATGAGCAGTTCTTC

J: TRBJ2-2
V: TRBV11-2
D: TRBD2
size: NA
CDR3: CASSPGGQVALNTGELFF
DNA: TGTGCCAGCAGCCCGGGGGGGCAAGTTGCCCTCAACACCGGGGAGCTGTTTTTT

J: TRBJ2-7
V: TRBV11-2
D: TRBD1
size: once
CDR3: CASSLVGQGGEQYF
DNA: TGTGCCAGCAGCTTAGTGGGACAGGGGGGCGAGCAGTACTTC

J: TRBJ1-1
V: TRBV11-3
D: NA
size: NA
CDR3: CASSSSPGSTEAFF
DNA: TGTGCCAGCAGTTCGTCACCGGGGTCCACTGAAGCTTTCTTT

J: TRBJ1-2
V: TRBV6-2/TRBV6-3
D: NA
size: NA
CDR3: CASSDHDSYGYTF
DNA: TGTGCCAGCAGCGACCACGACAGCTATGGCTACACCTTC

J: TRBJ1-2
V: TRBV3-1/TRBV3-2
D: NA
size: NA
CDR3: CASSQTGYGYTF
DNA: TGTGCCAGCAGCCAGACAGGATATGGCTACACCTTC

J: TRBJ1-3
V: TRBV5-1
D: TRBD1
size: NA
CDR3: CASSLAGTGDSGNTIYF
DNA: TGCGCCAGCAGCTTGGCGGGGACAGGCGACTCTGGAAACACCATATATTTT

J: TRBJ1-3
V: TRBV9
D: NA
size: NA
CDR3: CASSRGGSGNTIYF
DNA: TGTGCCAGCAGCCGGGGGGGCTCTGGAAACACCATATATTTT

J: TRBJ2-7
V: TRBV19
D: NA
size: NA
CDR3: CASSVRGGEQYF
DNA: TGTGCCAGTAGTGTCAGGGGTGGGGAGCAGTACTTC

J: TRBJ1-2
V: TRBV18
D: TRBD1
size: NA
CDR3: CASWTGVGGYTF
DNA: TGTGCCAGCTGGACAGGGGTTGGTGGCTACACCTTC

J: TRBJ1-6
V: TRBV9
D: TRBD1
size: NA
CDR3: CASSETGDYNSPLHF
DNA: TGTGCCAGCAGCGAAACAGGGGACTATAATTCACCCCTCCACTTT

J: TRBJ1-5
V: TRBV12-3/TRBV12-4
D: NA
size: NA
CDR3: CASSFGGSQPQHF
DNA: TGTGCCAGCAGTTTTGGGGGCAGCCAGCCCCAGCATTTT

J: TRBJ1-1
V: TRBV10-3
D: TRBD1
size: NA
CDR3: CAISEGRTGGTTEAFF
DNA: TGTGCCATCAGTGAGGGGCGGACAGGGGGCACGACTGAAGCTTTCTTT

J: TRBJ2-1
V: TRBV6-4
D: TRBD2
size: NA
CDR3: CASSEKRGDYNEQFF
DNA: TGTGCCAGCAGTGAGAAGCGGGGGGACTACAATGAGCAGTTCTTC

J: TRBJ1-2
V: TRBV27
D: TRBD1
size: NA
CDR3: CASSSGGNYGYTF
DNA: TGTGCCAGCAGTTCAGGGGGCAACTATGGCTACACCTTC

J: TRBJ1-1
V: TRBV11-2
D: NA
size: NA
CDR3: CASSLEPGQNTEAFF
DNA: TGTGCCAGCAGCTTAGAACCGGGACAGAACACTGAAGCTTTCTTT

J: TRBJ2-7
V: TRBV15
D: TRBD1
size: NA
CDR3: CATSREGIWIRDRSYEQYF
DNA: TGTGCCACCAGCAGAGAAGGTATATGGATAAGGGACAGATCCTACGAGCAGTACTTC

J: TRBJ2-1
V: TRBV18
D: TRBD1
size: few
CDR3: CASSSTSGTGGYNEQFF
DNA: TGTGCCAGCTCCTCAACATCGGGGACAGGGGGCTACAATGAGCAGTTCTTC

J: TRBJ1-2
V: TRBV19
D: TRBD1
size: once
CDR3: CASSNRGGQGSVGYGYTF
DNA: TGTGCCAGTAGTAACCGGGGAGGACAGGGCTCGGTTGGCTATGGCTACACCTTC

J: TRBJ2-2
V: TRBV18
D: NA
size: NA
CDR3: CASSPLGGPGELFF
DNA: TGTGCCAGCTCACCTCTCGGGGGACCCGGGGAGCTGTTTTTT

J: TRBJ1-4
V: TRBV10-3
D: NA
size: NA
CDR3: CAIATGLEEKLFF
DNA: TGTGCCATCGCGACAGGCCTCGAGGAAAAACTGTTTTTT

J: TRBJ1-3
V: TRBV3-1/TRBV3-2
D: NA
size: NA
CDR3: CASSPVSGNTIYF
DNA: TGTGCCAGCAGCCCGGTGTCTGGAAACACCATATATTTT

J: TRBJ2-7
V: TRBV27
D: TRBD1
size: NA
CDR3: CASSLGGQGRDEQYF
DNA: TGTGCCAGCAGTTTGGGCGGACAGGGTAGGGACGAGCAGTACTTC

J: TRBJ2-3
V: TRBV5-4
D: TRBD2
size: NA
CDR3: CASSPRTSRSTDTQYF
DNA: TGTGCCAGCAGCCCGCGGACTAGCCGCAGCACAGATACGCAGTATTTT

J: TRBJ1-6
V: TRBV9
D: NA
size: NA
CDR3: CASSDSGDSPLHF
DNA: TGTGCCAGCAGCGATTCAGGGGATTCACCCCTCCACTTT

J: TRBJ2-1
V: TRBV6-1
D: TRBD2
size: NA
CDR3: CASRELAGGVSNEQFF
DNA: TGTGCCAGCAGGGAACTAGCGGGGGGGGTATCCAATGAGCAGTTCTTC

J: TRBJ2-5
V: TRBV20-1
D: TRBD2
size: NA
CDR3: CSASQGGGGETQYF
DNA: TGCAGTGCTAGTCAGGGCGGGGGAGGAGAGACCCAGTACTTC

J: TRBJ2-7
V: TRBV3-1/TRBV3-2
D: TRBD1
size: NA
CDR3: CASSLQQGVGEQYF
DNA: TGTGCCAGCAGCCTACAACAGGGGGTCGGCGAGCAGTACTTC

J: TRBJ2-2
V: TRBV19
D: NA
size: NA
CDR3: CASSIGGGVTTGELFF
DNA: TGTGCCAGTAGTATTGGTGGCGGGGTTACCACCGGGGAGCTGTTTTTT

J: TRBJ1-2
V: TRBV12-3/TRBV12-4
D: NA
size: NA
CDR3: CASSQAHEFGYTF
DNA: TGTGCCAGCAGCCAAGCGCACGAGTTTGGCTACACCTTC

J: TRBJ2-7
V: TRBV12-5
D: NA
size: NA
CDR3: CASGLVQVEVYEQYF
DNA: TGTGCTAGTGGTTTGGTTCAAGTGGAGGTCTACGAGCAGTACTTC

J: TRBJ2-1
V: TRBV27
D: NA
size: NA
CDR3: CASTTRGEQFF
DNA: TGTGCCAGCACCACACGGGGTGAGCAGTTCTTC

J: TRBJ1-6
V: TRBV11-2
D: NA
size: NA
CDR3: CASSLSGDVGSPLHF
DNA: TGTGCCAGCAGCTTATCAGGGGACGTTGGTTCACCCCTCCACTTT

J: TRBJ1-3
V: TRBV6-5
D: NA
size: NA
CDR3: CASSYGRTSSGNTIYF
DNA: TGTGCCAGCAGTTACGGGAGGACAAGCTCTGGAAACACCATATATTTT

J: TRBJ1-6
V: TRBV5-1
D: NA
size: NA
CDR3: CASSSSRVDQVALHF
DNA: TGCGCCAGCAGCTCGTCCAGGGTGGACCAGGTGGCCCTCCACTTT

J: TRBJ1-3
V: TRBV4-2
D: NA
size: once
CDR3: CASSLHTSGDGNTIYF
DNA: TGTGCCAGCAGCCTCCACACGTCAGGGGACGGAAACACCATATATTTT

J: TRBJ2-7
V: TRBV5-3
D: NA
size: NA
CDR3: CARSTDRRYEQYF
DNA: TGTGCCAGAAGCACCGACAGAAGGTACGAGCAGTACTTC

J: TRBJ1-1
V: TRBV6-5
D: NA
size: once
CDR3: CASRQIMNTEAFF
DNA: TGTGCCAGCAGGCAGATTATGAACACTGAAGCTTTCTTT

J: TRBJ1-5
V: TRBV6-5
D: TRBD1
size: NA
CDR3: CASSPGQGASQPQHF
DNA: TGTGCCAGCAGTCCGGGACAGGGGGCCTCCCAGCCCCAGCATTTT

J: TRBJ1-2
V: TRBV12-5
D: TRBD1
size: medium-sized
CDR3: CASGSEQGPFDGYTF
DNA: TGTGCTAGTGGTTCGGAACAGGGGCCCTTTGATGGCTACACCTTC

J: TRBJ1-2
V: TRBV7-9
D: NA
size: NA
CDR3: CASSLVEDYGYTF
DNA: TGTGCCAGCAGCTTAGTAGAAGACTATGGCTACACCTTC

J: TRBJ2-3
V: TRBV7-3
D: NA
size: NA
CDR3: CASSVGGPDTQYF
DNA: TGTGCCAGCAGCGTCGGAGGGCCAGATACGCAGTATTTT

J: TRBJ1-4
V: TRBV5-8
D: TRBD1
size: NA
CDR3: CASRPPGQFTNEKLFF
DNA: TGTGCCAGCAGGCCACCGGGACAGTTTACTAATGAAAAACTGTTTTTT

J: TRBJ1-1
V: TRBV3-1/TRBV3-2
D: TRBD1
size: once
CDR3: CASSLGTGGTEAFF
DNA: TGTGCCAGCAGCCTGGGGACAGGGGGCACTGAAGCTTTCTTT

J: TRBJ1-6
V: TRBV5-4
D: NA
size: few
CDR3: CASSLARGSPLHF
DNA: TGTGCCAGCAGCTTGGCCCGGGGATCACCCCTCCACTTT

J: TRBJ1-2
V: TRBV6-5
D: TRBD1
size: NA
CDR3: CASRSPGGTGIGYTF
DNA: TGTGCCAGCAGATCCCCCGGTGGGACAGGGATTGGCTACACCTTC

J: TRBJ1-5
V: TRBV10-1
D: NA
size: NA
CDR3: CASSEVSNQPQHF
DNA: TGCGCCAGCAGTGAGGTAAGCAATCAGCCCCAGCATTTT

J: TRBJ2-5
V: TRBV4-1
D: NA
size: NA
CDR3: CASSQWEEKTQYF
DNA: TGCGCCAGCAGCCAATGGGAGGAGAAGACCCAGTACTTC

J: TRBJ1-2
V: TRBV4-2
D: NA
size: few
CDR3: CASSQNTGNYGYTF
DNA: TGTGCCAGCAGCCAGAATACGGGTAACTATGGCTACACCTTC

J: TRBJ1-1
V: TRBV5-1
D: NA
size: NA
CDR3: CASSPQANLNTEAFF
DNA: TGCGCCAGCAGCCCCCAGGCCAATCTGAACACTGAAGCTTTCTTT